The present T cell receptor beta chain was sequenced within a study of blood T cell repertoires in COVID-19. Study information: Both acute and convalescent COVID-19 samples were obtained from the United States, Italy and Spain. T cells, B-cell-depleted T cells, or PBMCs provided the cDNA or gDNA that served as material.

Assay: immunoSEQ multiplex PCR; the TCRdb copy retains only in-frame clones and omits some. The sample contains under 350,000 clones, approximately 86% of which appear only once. Cohort allocation depended upon clinical history that participants reported. V lost 5 bases to trimming and J lost 1 base; unmatched junction nucleotides: 9. The germline gives CDR1 SGHVS, CDR2 FQNEAQ. The CDR3 runs 16 residues. The chain joins TRBV7-8 to TRBJ2-3; 7 nucleotides align to TRBD1. This TCR derives from a woman aged 40 to 49 with acute COVID-19. The sequencing sample was made of PBMCs or T cells enriched from blood (not recorded which). Written as DNA, the CDR3 is TGTGCCAGCAGCCTTCTACAGGGGATCGGCACAGATACGCAGTATTTT. Residues: CASSLLQGIGTDTQYF.